This is a list of T cell receptor beta chains from one sample in a study of CXCR3-negative and CXCR3-positive naive CD8 T cells. With the 5' RACE reads reprocessed, TCRdb shows one record per CDR3 protein and no DNA. This sample's clone table lists under 70,000 distinct CDR3 sequences. The sample consisted of naive CXCR3+ CD8+ T cells from blood. The receptors shown here come from a human donor in good health. Some clones in this sample may be carry-over from other donors' samples. The CDR3 runs from the conserved cysteine through the conserved F or W.

j_gene | v_gene | CDR3aa
TRBJ2-7 | TRBV25-1 | CASSGNSPYEQYF
TRBJ1-5 | TRBV12-3/TRBV12-4 | CASSLADDHANQPQHF
TRBJ2-1 | TRBV29-1 | CSVVLPSYNEQFF
TRBJ1-2 | TRBV12-2 | CASRYPWGTGTGNCYTF
TRBJ2-1 | TRBV28 | CASSYLGAGNEQFF
TRBJ2-7 | TRBV3-1 | CASSPVIVFGQPARQYF
TRBJ1-1 | TRBV6-6 | CASSSQTGVFAEAFF
TRBJ2-5 | TRBV25-1 | CASSERGWDQETQYF
TRBJ2-1 | TRBV6-6 | CASSYSTSLSSYNEQFF
TRBJ2-1 | TRBV6-2/TRBV6-3 | CASSPGLAANEQFF
TRBJ2-3 | TRBV3-1 | CASSQATSGADTQYF
TRBJ2-3 | TRBV20-1 | CSARQRGGLTDTQYF
TRBJ2-7 | TRBV29-1 | CSVQGPDSYEQYF
TRBJ2-1 | TRBV15 | CATSPDREPYNEQFF
TRBJ2-7 | TRBV29-1 | CSVEGLSVLEQYF
TRBJ1-1 | TRBV7-3 | CASSATGSTEAFF
TRBJ1-5 | TRBV4-3 | CASSQGTGDNQPQHF